This T cell receptor beta chain stems from a study of T cells expressing NK-cell markers. CDR1 and CDR2 (germline): DFQATT, SNEGSKA (reference sequence). CDR3 length: 12 amino acids. TCRdb reprocessed the 5' RACE reads and keeps a single row for each CDR3 protein, giving no DNA. The sample table includes 200,000 to 300,000 distinct CDR3 sequences. The chain employs TRBV20-1 and TRBJ1-5. This sequence was found in a man in his late teens or twenties in good health. The sequencing input was blood T cells: a sorted CD56 or NKG2C T cell subset, CD4+ or CD8+ T cells, or bulk PBMC T cells (not recorded which). CDR3 sequence: CSARDWQGPQHF.